This T cell receptor (beta chain) originates from a study of blood T cell repertoires in COVID-19. Study information: Acute and convalescent COVID-19 specimens originated in the United States, Italy and Spain. T cells, B-cell-depleted T cells, or PBMCs provided the cDNA or gDNA that served as material.

Trimming removed 1 base from V and 5 bases from J, with 9 bases in between. This CDR3 region has 13 residues. Germline CDR1 SGHTA, CDR2 FQGNSA. The authors' processing: By means of reference gene primer amplification, nucleated cell counts were estimated. Measured with immunoSEQ multiplex PCR; TCRdb has only the in-frame clones, and not every one. From that table come the V and J calls and clone size; the DNA was used to work out D and trimming. In the table there are under 150,000 clones, more than 80% of which are singletons. This clone came up once. The gene calls are TRBV7-2 and TRBJ2-7; maybe TRBD1 (6 bases). The TCR originated in a woman aged 60 to 75 with active COVID-19. The specimen sequenced was peripheral blood. The CDR3 sequence: CASSLGTVNEQYF. The CDR3 nucleotides read TGTGCCAGCAGCTTAGGGACAGTCAACGAGCAGTACTTC.